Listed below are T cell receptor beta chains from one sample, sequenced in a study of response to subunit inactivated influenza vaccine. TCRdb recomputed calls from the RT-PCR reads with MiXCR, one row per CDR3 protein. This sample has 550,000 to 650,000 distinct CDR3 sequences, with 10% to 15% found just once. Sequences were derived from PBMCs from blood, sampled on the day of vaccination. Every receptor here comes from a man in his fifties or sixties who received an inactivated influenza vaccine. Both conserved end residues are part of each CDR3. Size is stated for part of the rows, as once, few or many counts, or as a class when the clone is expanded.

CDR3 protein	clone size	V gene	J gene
CSARDWDGAGSYEQYF	few	TRBV20-1	TRBJ2-7
CASSDYRGVTDTQYF	many	TRBV12-3/TRBV12-4	TRBJ2-3
CASSDQGQGSGELFF	few	TRBV2	TRBJ2-2
CASRLTGDQPQHF	many	TRBV12-3/TRBV12-4	TRBJ1-5
CASSPAGVRPNYGYTF	few	TRBV7-2	TRBJ1-2
CASSFAAYQPQHF	few	TRBV12-3/TRBV12-4	TRBJ1-5
CASSSGPMVSYEQYF	-	TRBV6-2/TRBV6-3	TRBJ2-7
CASSLVGLAGRVSEQYF	-	TRBV7-2	TRBJ2-7
CASSFLGPRADGTDTQYF	many	TRBV12-3/TRBV12-4	TRBJ2-3
CSVIPDSPHYEQYF	many	TRBV29-1	TRBJ2-7
CASSQGSFGLSSYNEQFF	few	TRBV7-6	TRBJ2-1
CASSRTGSSYEQYF	many	TRBV28	TRBJ2-7
CASSPRRGVGNQPQHF	-	TRBV3-1	TRBJ1-5
CASSYSRRTNEKLFF	-	TRBV6-2/TRBV6-3	TRBJ1-4
CASSYSYRDTQQGTQYF	many	TRBV6-2/TRBV6-3	TRBJ2-3
CASSPHNRGGGGETQYF	few	TRBV6-1	TRBJ2-5
CASSQDSPGAIYGYTF	few	TRBV4-1	TRBJ1-2
CASSPSRGSYNEQFF	-	TRBV12-3/TRBV12-4	TRBJ2-1
CASSGPFYEQYF	-	TRBV18	TRBJ2-7
CASSLGQGASVHTF	few	TRBV5-1	TRBJ1-2
CASSQDPSLVAGTEETQYF	few	TRBV4-1	TRBJ2-5
CATSREGPSSYEQYF	-	TRBV15	TRBJ2-7
CASSLTPGGQPQHF	-	TRBV12-3/TRBV12-4	TRBJ1-5
CAISGDPGPYEQYF	few	TRBV10-3	TRBJ2-7
CASSVGQGAGFKQFF	few	TRBV9	TRBJ2-1
CASSMVGGSGANVLTF	few	TRBV19	TRBJ2-6
CSANTPGQGNEQYF	few	TRBV20-1	TRBJ2-7
CATSDPTGLRMDEQFF	many	TRBV24-1	TRBJ2-1
CASSSTSGGGQFF	few	TRBV5-4	TRBJ2-1
CASSGLAGNHSYNEQFF	many	TRBV27	TRBJ2-1
CASSLGPALSGNTIYF	few	TRBV7-2	TRBJ1-3
CASSLTGGGNGYTF	few	TRBV12-3/TRBV12-4	TRBJ1-2
CASSLLGTPTHTQYF	-	TRBV5-5	TRBJ2-3
CASSQPSGRVYGYTF	many	TRBV4-1	TRBJ1-2
CASSGGTGVNTEAFF	-	TRBV5-1	TRBJ1-1
CATSRLVGEVDEQYF	-	TRBV15	TRBJ2-7
CASSRTGVYEQYF	many	TRBV7-9	TRBJ2-7
CASSLGGGRNTIYF	few	TRBV7-2	TRBJ1-3
CATSDLTQGTDTQYF	many	TRBV24-1	TRBJ2-3
CASTLSAGDNEQYF	few	TRBV5-1	TRBJ2-7
CAWGRGKQETQYF	many	TRBV30	TRBJ2-5
CASSHQRWLAGPPETQYF	-	TRBV3-1	TRBJ2-5
CASSPGAPNTDTQYF	many	TRBV6-1	TRBJ2-3
CASSLFGVGGNTEAFF	-	TRBV12-3/TRBV12-4	TRBJ1-1
CASSGRRTEAFF	many	TRBV12-3/TRBV12-4	TRBJ1-1
CASSFGGPGANVLTF	many	TRBV12-3/TRBV12-4	TRBJ2-6
CASSLRGNHLSLQAF	-	TRBV6-1	TRBJ1-2
CASRVGMGDTQYF	few	TRBV6-1	TRBJ2-3
CASSQDMPGWGYNEQFF	-	TRBV4-3	TRBJ2-1
CASSLFGSTDTQYF	-	TRBV3-1	TRBJ2-3
CATSRDYTYEQYF	-	TRBV15	TRBJ2-7
CASSLAGVPKNIQYF	few	TRBV5-1	TRBJ2-4